This T cell receptor (beta chain) was captured in a study of blood T cell repertoires in COVID-19. Study overall: The United States, Italy and Spain provided the acute and convalescent COVID-19 samples.

The CDR3 spans 13 residues. Data came from immunoSEQ multiplex PCR; TCRdb stores just in-frame clones and leaves some out. The profile shows hundreds of thousands of clones, about 93% of them singletons. Sample: peripheral blood. This sequence joins TRBV21-1 and TRBJ1-2. TRBV21-1 is annotated as a pseudogene. The sequence was collected from a woman younger than 30 who had recovered from COVID-19. The CDR3 nucleotides read TGTGCCAGCAGCAACGGGGGACTTCGGGGCTACACCTTC. The encoded protein is CASSNGGLRGYTF.